This T cell receptor beta chain was documented in a study of blood T cells in healthy people across ages. Findings and limits, study-wide: Getting older went along with TCR beta diversity per million T cells dropping roughly linearly. Both naive CD4+ cell counts and diversity were greater in long-lived donors than in aged donors. The study found TCR beta diversity correlated strongly with naive T cell percentage.

Note on this clonotype: The antigen is unknown.

Ranging in age from roughly 6 to 95, the donors were healthy Caucasian individuals from Russia. Through a sample-barcoded 5' primer and a J-beta primer mix, a second PCR was run for roughly 6 to 11 cycles. MiXCR, applied by TCRdb to the 5' RACE reads, yields one record per CDR3 protein. The sample yields hundreds of thousands of distinct CDR3 sequences, about 30% seen once. The sequence was collected from an elderly woman in good health. The sample taken for sequencing was blood.

In nucleotides, the CDR3 is TGCGCCAGCAGCTTAGGCAACCAAAACTATGGCTACACCTTC. As protein: CASSLGNQNYGYTF. The rearrangement uses TRBV5-1 and TRBJ1-2, with D unresolved. Germline values: CDR1 SGHRS, CDR2 YFSETQ. Trimming removed 2 bases from V and 2 bases from J, with 10 bases in between. This CDR3 comprises 14 residues.